These T cell receptor beta chains were read from a single sample in a study of blood T cells in healthy people across ages. TCRdb re-called the 5' RACE reads through MiXCR, storing one row per CDR3 protein. The sample has about a million distinct CDR3 sequences; 45% to 60% are singletons. Sequencing used blood. Every receptor here comes from a woman in her fifties or sixties in good health. CDR3s include the opening cysteine and the closing phenylalanine or tryptophan. The D gene is left open where the match is weak. Size values are once, few and many counts, or a class for expanded clones, and some rows have none.

d_call	clone_size	v_call	j_call	cdr3_nt	cdr3_aa
NA	NA	TRBV28	TRBJ2-1	TGTGCCAGCAGTACTCAGGGGTTCAGGGAGATCCAGTTCTTC	CASSTQGFREIQFF
TRBD1	few	TRBV7-7	TRBJ2-3	TGTGCCAGCAGCCCCGGACAGGCCGGGAGCACAGATACGCAGTATTTT	CASSPGQAGSTDTQYF
NA	NA	TRBV2	TRBJ2-1	TGTGCCAGCAGGGCGGGACTTAAGGTCGTCAATGAGCAGTTCTTC	CASRAGLKVVNEQFF
TRBD1	NA	TRBV6-5	TRBJ1-1	TGTGCCAGCAGCTCCGGGACAGGGTTCACTGAAGCTTTCTTT	CASSSGTGFTEAFF
NA	NA	TRBV2	TRBJ1-5	TGTGCCAGCAAGCAGGGCAATCAGCCCCAGCATTTT	CASKQGNQPQHF
NA	once	TRBV6-5	TRBJ1-2	TGTGCCAGCAGTTACCGAAACTTACGGCAGTCGCACCATGGCTACACCTTC	CASSYRNLRQSHHGYTF
NA	NA	TRBV7-9	TRBJ2-5	TGTGTCAGCAGTGACTACGAAGGGAGGGAGACCCAGTACTTC	CVSSDYEGRETQYF
TRBD2	NA	TRBV9	TRBJ2-5	TGTGCCAGCAGCGTGGCCACTAGCGGGAGGGCCAGAGAGACCCAGTACTTC	CASSVATSGRARETQYF
NA	NA	TRBV27	TRBJ1-4	TGTGCCAGCAGGCGGCATGAGGGGATAGGTGAAAAACTGTTTTTT	CASRRHEGIGEKLFF
TRBD1	NA	TRBV7-2	TRBJ1-1	TGTGCCAGCAGCTTAGGAGGACAGGGGCTTGGCACTGAAGCTTTCTTT	CASSLGGQGLGTEAFF
TRBD2	NA	TRBV30	TRBJ2-7	TGTGCCTGGAGCCGTAGCGGGAGCCTCGAGCAGTACTTC	CAWSRSGSLEQYF